The present T cell receptor beta chain was sequenced within a study of beta chain features in type 1 diabetes (dated by TCRdb to the late 2010s). In terms of the full investigation: Patients and healthy donors did not differ in mean age, gender distribution, total cell number or subset yield. A total of roughly 100 million sorted cells were examined across all samples, and the number of cells per subset was strongly correlated with RNA yield. The study compared the TCRB repertoires of sorted circulating CD4+ T cell subsets in recently diagnosed type 1 diabetes patients with those in matched healthy donors. Whereas all 30 or so donors provided naive and central memory subsets, regulatory and stem cell-like memory subsets were isolated from just 8 patients and roughly 8 healthy donors. What the study reported, not specific to this receptor: Because the HLA sub-analyses included only small numbers of individuals, any influence of HLA type on TCRB rearrangement was left unresolved. Because cDNA was sequenced instead of genomic DNA, activated cells with high expression could be over-represented, although the groups did not differ in activation or CD3 levels. Patients with type 1 diabetes made fewer insertions and deleted more nucleotides at VDJ recombination sites, implying thymic rearrangement abnormalities. Naive, central memory and regulatory TCRB repertoires appeared more similar among patients than among healthy donors. Shorter templates might have been favored by PCR, but patient and control samples were amplified and corrected together, so both groups would have been affected equally by any skew. Type 1 diabetes patients showed a moderate but significant shortening of TCRB CDR3 length in all four CD4+ subsets.

The High Capacity cDNA Reverse Transcription Kit was used to reverse transcribe all of the isolated RNA, meaning that expressed TCRB transcripts were what got sequenced. Naive, central memory and regulatory T cell samples underwent deep immunoSEQ sequencing, averaging about 3.57 million total reads per sample. Sorted cells were lysed in RLT buffer, and RNA was extracted using DNase-treated RNeasy Micro or Mini kits according to cell number. To prevent cross-contamination, each cell subset was processed individually, whereas patient and healthy donor samples were processed jointly. Using the immunoSEQ multiplex PCR, TCRB sequences were amplified from cDNA into 87-bp fragments spanning the CDR3 region. The amplicons were sequenced using the Illumina HiSeq platform. The study's processing was this. Synthetic template baselines were used to correct PCR bias computationally, reads within Hamming distance 2 were collapsed together, and singletons that could not be merged were discarded. By aligning reads against IMGT, V, D and J genes, CDR3 length, and insertions or deletions at six rearrangement sites were assigned. Within each subset, clonotype counts were normalized to the number of sorted cells before true diversity and Gini coefficients were calculated with the tcR R package. Repertoire sharing was quantified using the overlap coefficient calculated on TCRB nucleotide sequences. As a proxy for the pre-selection repertoire, out-of-frame TCRB sequences from naive cells were analyzed. TCRdb stores this immuneACCESS table with in-frame sequences only. Part of the clones is absent; in the studies checked, under half of the shortfall reflects unresolved V genes, and no reason is known for the rest. The V and J calls and clone size come from that table; D and trimming were worked out from the DNA. The sample data list hundreds of thousands of clones, and around an eighth of these were observed just once. Jointly, the top ten make up roughly 0.022% of the sample.

Its CDR3 holds 13 amino acids, cysteine through phenylalanine. Just the 39-base CDR3 DNA is kept, in frame starting at base 1. The trim is 4 bases for V and 8 bases for J, with a gap of 9 bases between the germline ends. The germline V gene (reference sequence) gives CDR1 as LNHDA and CDR2 as SQIVND. From each donor, a single peripheral blood sample of around 0.12 L on average was drawn into heparinised tubes. A BD FACSAria II was used to sort naive, central memory, regulatory and stem cell-like memory CD4+ T cells with a panel that included CD45RO, CCR7, CD25, CD127, CD95 and CD27. All sorted populations exceeded 95% purity. PBMCs were isolated immediately by Lymphoprep density gradient centrifugation and stained directly without culture. Samples were stained and sorted in pairs, with one healthy donor and one patient per experiment, so that batch effects were minimized. This clone was seen only a few times. Its antigen target is currently unknown. No much larger clonotype is one base removed from it; base qualities were not supplied.

Sequencing was carried out using naive CD4+ T cells from blood. Per the publication, the cell subset or site label means: true naive CD4+ T cells. The receptor was derived from a man between 18 and 35 years old with type 1 diabetes. Here the chain combines TRBV19 and TRBJ1-6, with the D gene not confidently named. The CDR3 protein: CASSKQSDSPLHF. The bases read TGTGCCAGTAGTAAACAGTCGGATTCACCCCTCCACTTT.